This T cell receptor beta chain was recorded in a study of STAT5B mutations in CD4+ large granular lymphocyte leukemia. The study's findings and limits: Patient CD4-sorted repertoires looked more clonal than healthy CD4+ repertoires, even without putative leukemic clones. Main leukemic clonotypes were patient-specific, but approximately 27% appeared at low frequency elsewhere. TRBV06-family usage was enriched in top patient clones (8/27) versus controls (2/35).

Clones were read by immunoSEQ multiplex PCR, and TCRdb kept only the in-frame ones, dropping some. The sample has some 51,000 clones, more than 65% seen once. Healthy controls were blood donor buffy coats. On this clone itself: As yet, its antigen is unknown.

This CDR3 comprises 16 residues. Germline CDR1 and CDR2: SEHNR and FQNEAQ (reference sequence). The V end lost 3 bases, the J end lost 5 bases, and 19 bases lay between the germline ends. The sequenced material came from CD4+ T cells from blood buffy coats. This TCR was recovered from a human donor in good health. V gene TRBV7-9 combines with J gene TRBJ2-5; possibly TRBD1 for D (6 bases). This CDR3 is CASSLYGQGQRETQYF. The CDR3 DNA sequence: TGTGCCAGCAGCTTGTATGGGCAGGGGCAACGGGAGACCCAGTACTTC. The full variable domain, its missing parts supplied by reference TRBV7-9 and TRBJ2-5, is DTGVSQNPRHKITKRGQNVTFRCDPISEHNRLYWYRQTLGQGPEFLTYFQNEAQLEKSRLLSDRFSAERPKGSFSTLEIQRTEQGDSAMYLCASSLYGQGQRETQYFGPGTRLLVL.